Shown below are 7 T cell receptor beta chains from a single sample sequenced in a study. The method was immunoSEQ multiplex PCR; TCRdb's version includes in-frame clones alone and lacks a portion of them. The data show tens of thousands of clones, with 93% seen just once and around 4.5% held by the top ten. The specimen sequenced was PBMCs. The receptors come from a middle-aged man with rheumatoid arthritis.

The CDR3 protein is CASSLIVGVQETQYF. The CDR3, as DNA: TGTGCCAGCAGCTTAATAGTTGGGGTTCAAGAGACCCAGTACTTC. The chain employs TRBV7-6 and TRBJ2-5; D gene ambiguous. V was cut by 2 bases and J by 2 bases, with 12 bases left in between. The CDR3 contains 15 residues. CDR1 SGHVS and CDR2 FNYEAQ come from the germline V gene. The full variable domain, completed using reference TRBV7-6 and TRBJ2-5, is GAGVSQSPRYKVTKRGQDVALRCDPISGHVSLYWYRQALGQGPEFLTYFNYEAQQDKSGLPNDRFSAERPEGSISTLTIQRTEQRDSAMYRCASSLIVGVQETQYFGPGTRLLVL.

The chain joins TRBV6-2 or TRBV6-3 to TRBJ2-1, with 11 bases identical to TRBD2. CDR3 length: 15 residues. Germline trimming cut 5 bases from V and 8 bases from J; bases unmatched to any gene: 8. The V gene's germline CDR1 is MNHEY and CDR2 SVGEGT. In nucleotides, the CDR3 is TGTGCCAGCAGTCAGGTAGCGGGGGGGAGCGATGAGCAGTTCTTC. Amino acids: CASSQVAGGSDEQFF.

The rearrangement links TRBV7-2 to TRBJ1-5; D not certain. This CDR3 is built from 14 residues. Looked up from germline, CDR1 is SGHTA and CDR2 is FQGNSA. Trimming removed 3 bases from V and 3 bases from J, with 9 bases in between. In nucleotides, the CDR3 is TGTGCCAGCAGCTTCAAACGTCTCAATCAGCCCCAGCATTTT. Its protein product is CASSFKRLNQPQHF.

The rearrangement links TRBV11-1 to TRBJ2-1; either TRBD1 or TRBD2 may supply D (5 bases each). V dropped 0 bases and J dropped 9 bases, with 18 bases sitting between them. Germline lookup yields CDR1 SGHAT and CDR2 FQDESV (reference sequence). The CDR3 loop spans 16 amino acids. The CDR3 here is CASSLARGQFAGEQFF. The CDR3 DNA reads as TGTGCCAGCAGCTTAGCGAGGGGTCAATTTGCGGGTGAGCAGTTCTTC.

The chain is built from TRBV12-3 or TRBV12-4 and TRBJ2-7; no clear D. Trimming stripped 1 base from V and 4 bases from J, with 8 bases between. The CDR3 is 13 amino acids. The CDR3 sequence: CASSLGHPYEQYF. DNA of the CDR3: TGTGCCAGCAGTTTAGGGCATCCGTACGAGCAGTACTTC.

The chain employs TRBV3-1 (or the pseudogene TRBV3-2) and TRBJ2-1, with no clear D. This CDR3 region has 13 residues. V was cut by 4 bases and J by 9 bases, with 13 bases left in between. The germline gives CDR1 LGHDT, CDR2 YNNKEL (reference sequence). The CDR3 nucleotides are TGTGCCAGCAGCCCCGGCAGGCGGAGTGAGCAGTTCTTC. This encodes CASSPGRRSEQFF.

V and J are TRBV2 and TRBJ1-5; no firm D call. The CDR3 has 15 residues. CDR1 SNHLY and CDR2 FYNNEI come from the germline V gene. Trimming cost V 7 bases and J 0 bases, with 13 bases left between them. CDR3 residues: CASIGESGSNQPQHF. As DNA, the CDR3 is TGTGCCAGCATCGGGGAAAGCGGTAGCAATCAGCCCCAGCATTTT.